Given below is one T cell receptor beta chain in context. Its matching antigen is unknown. This entry comes from a study of T cells in localized non-small cell lung cancer. Study outcomes and limitations: Detection in adjacent lung was observed for a median around 59 of the top 100 tumor clones. Peak T cell clonality was found in uninvolved adjacent lung, exceeding tumor. Higher blood T cell density tracked longer overall survival. Because researchers sequenced only one region of the tumor, heterogeneity is still possible.

Libraries were prepared by immunoSEQ multiplex PCR; TCRdb keeps only in-frame clonotypes and omits some of them. The sample consists of 35,000 to 40,000 clones, around 79% of them appearing once. This clonotype was obtained from a male donor at least 60 years old with stage III squamous cell lung carcinoma. The specimen was peripheral blood, collected before any cancer treatment.

CDR3 in amino acids: CSVEELIVQETQYF. The CDR3 DNA follows: TGCAGCGTTGAAGAATTAATAGTCCAAGAGACCCAGTACTTC. The chain is built from TRBV29-1 and TRBJ2-5; D is uncertain. This CDR3 is 14 amino acids long. V was shortened by 0 bases and J by 1 base, with 9 bases between the two germline ends. From germline, CDR1 is SQVTM and CDR2 ANQGSEA.